Listed here are 10 T cell receptor beta chains from one sample, sequenced in a study of T cell responses to AZD1222 COVID-19 vaccine. Sequencing was performed with immunoSEQ multiplex PCR; in TCRdb, only in-frame clones are kept and a portion is missing. The sample lists around 160,000 clones, roughly 91% occurring once. The material was peripheral blood, obtained on day 0 of AZD1222 vaccination. These receptors came from an adult in good health.

The V gene is TRBV5-4, the J gene TRBJ2-3, with TRBD1 identical over 8 bases. CDR3 size: 15 residues. Germline assignment: CDR1 SGHNT and CDR2 YYREEE (reference sequence). Losses at the gene ends were 4 bases for V and 0 bases for J; bases not matched to a gene: 4. The CDR3 DNA sequence: TGTGCCAGCAGCCTCCGGACAGGGAGCACAGATACGCAGTATTTT. It specifies CASSLRTGSTDTQYF.

The J gene is TRBJ2-1, the V gene TRBV6-1; D gene uncertain. The CDR3 contains 13 residues. CDR1 and CDR2 from the germline V gene are MNHNS and SASEGT. The germline V and J ends were trimmed by 3 bases and 10 bases, with 13 bases remaining between them. The CDR3 nucleotides read TGTGCCAGCAGTGATCAAGGTCTGGGCGAGCAGTTCTTC. This encodes CASSDQGLGEQFF.

This rearrangement joins TRBV5-4 to TRBJ2-1; TRBD2 aligns across 7 bases. The CDR3 is 15 amino acids. Germline trimming cut 2 bases from V and 8 bases from J; bases unmatched to any gene: 10. CDR1 and CDR2 (germline): SGHNT, YYREEE (reference sequence). The DNA for the CDR3 is TGTGCCAGCAGCTTCGAGGCTAGCGGCAGGGATGAGCAGTTCTTC. Its translation: CASSFEASGRDEQFF.

This chain connects TRBV7-2 to TRBJ1-6; D ambiguous. Germline lookup yields CDR1 SGHTA and CDR2 FQGNSA. The V end was cut by 1 base, the J end by 9 bases, with 13 bases between. The CDR3 covers 15 residues. The CDR3 DNA reads TGTGCCAGCAGCTTAGGTTCCGGGGTTCGTTCACCCCTCCACTTT. Translating it yields CASSLGSGVRSPLHF.

The chain links TRBV5-5 to TRBJ1-2; D is unresolved. The CDR3 is made up of 14 amino acids. Germline CDR1 and CDR2: SGHKS and YYEKEE (reference sequence). The V and J ends lost 4 bases and 7 bases respectively, with 17 bases between them. CDR3 region: CASSPSRGGGGYTF. In nucleotides, the CDR3 is TGTGCCAGCAGCCCCTCCCGAGGTGGTGGTGGCTACACCTTC.

This rearrangement joins TRBV6-6 to TRBJ2-2; TRBD1 matches at 11 bases. The V gene end was trimmed by 7 bases and the J gene end by 6 bases; junction bases not matched to a gene: 10. Germline assignment: CDR1 MNHNY and CDR2 SVGAGI (reference sequence). The CDR3 covers 16 residues. In DNA, the CDR3 is TGTGCCAGCACCACAGGCCTGGGACAGGGGGCCGGGGAGCTGTTTTTT. Translated, it gives CASTTGLGQGAGELFF.

The rearrangement links TRBV3-1 (or the pseudogene TRBV3-2) to TRBJ1-6; D is undetermined. V was shortened by 1 base and J by 5 bases, with 6 bases between the two germline ends. Germline-derived CDR1 and CDR2 are LGHDT and YNNKEL (reference sequence). The CDR3 is made up of 14 amino acids. The CDR3 spells CASSQGLDNSPLHF. The CDR3 DNA reads as TGTGCCAGCAGCCAAGGATTAGATAATTCACCCCTCCACTTT.

V is TRBV11-2 and J is TRBJ2-7; 9 bases are shared with TRBD1. V lost 2 bases and J lost 4; bases outside the gene matches: 12. The germline V gene encodes CDR1 SGHAT and CDR2 FQNNGV. The CDR3 has 17 residues. The CDR3 nucleotides read TGTGCCAGCAGCTTACGTACAGGGGGCAGTCTATTGTACGAGCAGTACTTC. Translating gives CASSLRTGGSLLYEQYF.

V is TRBV7-3 and J is TRBJ2-6; D not certain. The V gene lost 6 bases and the J gene lost 0 bases, with 9 bases spanning the gap. The CDR3 spans 15 residues. Germline V gives CDR1 SGHTA, CDR2 FQGTGA. For the CDR3, the DNA is TGTGCCAGCAGTTTGCAGAGCTCTGGGGCCAACGTCCTGACTTTC. It translates to CASSLQSSGANVLTF.

The rearrangement links TRBV5-5 to TRBJ1-1; D is ambiguous. CDR3 length equals 16 residues. Germline CDR1 SGHKS, CDR2 YYEKEE (reference sequence). Between the trimmed V and J ends, which lost 4 bases and 4 bases, there was a span of 20 bases. Here the CDR3 DNA reads TGTGCCAGCAGCCCGGGGTCGTTGGGCGGGAGCACTGAAGCTTTCTTT. Protein product: CASSPGSLGGSTEAFF.